The present entry profiles one T cell receptor (beta chain) with its context. Antigen specificity is unknown. This specimen comes from a study of cytomegalovirus exposure and HLA in healthy donors. The CDR3 runs 15 residues. The trim removed 4 bases at V and 3 bases at J, leaving 3 bases unmatched. Germline CDR1 is MGHDK and CDR2 is SYGVNS. Both 60 Vbeta primers and 13 Jbeta primers went into the PCR. Authors' data handling: Some 10 million of tens of millions of unique TCR beta chains were shared, per a later count. Repertoires were generated with immunoSEQ multiplex PCR, while TCRdb's copy carries only in-frame clones and drops some. V, J and clone size are taken as reported in that table, and D and trimming were inferred from the DNA itself. The sample includes some 250,000 clones, around 80% seen only once; the top ten take 5% to 6.5%. General study results and limits: Presence/absence analyses assumed roughly uniform sequencing depth across donors, which may not hold. Later, TCR association rates were found to vary by HLA locus, highest for DRB1 and lowest for HLA-C.

Sampled while nominally healthy, donors likely had unrecorded immune exposures. The genes are TRBV25-1 and TRBJ2-2; 9 bases are a match to TRBD1. The source is a woman aged 40-49 years in good health and CMV-seropositive. Input material: PBMCs. CDR3 in DNA: TGTGCCAGCAGTGTTGGACAGGGGTACACCGGGGAGCTGTTTTTT. Translating gives CASSVGQGYTGELFF.